These 21 T cell receptor beta chains came from one sample sequenced in a study of cytomegalovirus exposure and HLA in healthy donors. Primers for the PCR totalled 60 Vbeta and 13 Jbeta. Some clones are missing from TCRdb's copy, which holds only in-frame ones; the method was immunoSEQ multiplex PCR. Of just over 150,000 clones detected, around 74% appear once; the ten largest clones hold approximately 1.4%. Sample: PBMCs. These receptors were obtained from a young woman in good health and CMV-seronegative.

The rearrangement uses TRBV19 and TRBJ1-5; no firm D call. The V end lost 2 bases, the J end lost 7 bases, and 6 bases lay between the germline ends. The CDR3 runs to 12 residues. The germline V gene encodes CDR1 LNHDA and CDR2 SQIVND (reference sequence). The CDR3 bases are TGTGCCAGTAGTATACGCGTACAGCCCCAGCATTTT. This translates into CASSIRVQPQHF.

The CDR3 DNA follows: TGCGCCAGCAGCCAAGTGCCCGGGATTGACACTGAAGCTTTCTTT. Amino acids: CASSQVPGIDTEAFF. The V and J genes are TRBV4-1 and TRBJ1-1; D is unclear. The germline V gene encodes CDR1 MGHRA and CDR2 YSYEKL. CDR3 length: 15 residues. V was pared by 1 base and J by 3 bases, with 12 bases between.

V and J are TRBV28 and TRBJ1-1, with D possibly matching TRBD1 (6 bases). This CDR3 is built from 13 residues. CDR1 and CDR2 from the germline V gene are MDHEN and SYDVKM. V was pared by 6 bases and J by 11 bases, with 19 bases between. CDR3 DNA: TGTGCCAGCAGCCTAATTTCTACAGGGTTGGCTTTCTTT. Translation gives CASSLISTGLAFF. Full variable domain (rest looked up from reference TRBV28 and TRBJ1-1): DVKVTQSSRYLVKRTGEKVFLECVQDMDHENMFWYRQDPGLGLRLIYFSYDVKMKEKGDIPEGYSVSREKKERFSLILESASTNQTSMYLCASSLISTGLAFFGQGTRLTVV.

The J gene is TRBJ1-2, the V gene TRBV6-6; TRBD1 is a possible D gene (6 bases). This CDR3 region has 13 residues. Germline assignment: CDR1 MNHNY and CDR2 SVGAGI (reference sequence). Trimming shortened V by 6 bases and J by 5 bases, and 13 bases separated the two germline ends. CDR3 sequence (DNA): TGTGCCAGCAGCAAACAGGGCGAATATGGCTACACCTTC. Translation: CASSKQGEYGYTF.

The chain uses TRBV30 and TRBJ2-2, with 7 bases fitting TRBD1. Losses at the gene ends were 0 bases for V and 3 bases for J; bases not matched to a gene: 1. This CDR3 has 14 residues. Germline CDR1 is GTSNPN and CDR2 is SVGIG (reference sequence). The CDR3 loop reads CAWSVQGYTGELFF. For the CDR3, the DNA is TGTGCCTGGAGTGTACAGGGGTACACCGGGGAGCTGTTTTTT.

This clone has only one observation. This sequence joins TRBV21-1 and TRBJ2-3; TRBD1, as called in the table, went unchecked against the DNA. TRBV21-1 is a pseudogene segment. This CDR3 has 13 amino acids. This chain's CDR3 is CATIETTGDTQYF. In DNA form, the CDR3 reads TGTGCCACCATAGAGACAACTGGAGATACGCAGTATTTT.

The chain has TRBV5-1 and TRBJ2-5, with 7 nucleotides matching TRBD1. V lost 4 bases, J lost 5 bases, and 8 bases stayed unmatched. The CDR3 extends over 14 amino acids. The V gene's germline CDR1 is SGHRS and CDR2 YFSETQ. CDR3 region: CASSVTGWGETQYF. The CDR3 DNA is TGCGCCAGCAGCGTGACAGGGTGGGGGGAGACCCAGTACTTC.

CDR3 nucleotide sequence: TGTGCCAGCAGCTTAGGAGGGATGAACACTGAAGCTTTCTTT. It codes for CASSLGGMNTEAFF. The V gene is TRBV7-3, the J gene TRBJ1-1; D gene uncertain. The CDR3 loop spans 14 amino acids. V was shortened by 2 bases and J by 0 bases, with 7 bases between the two germline ends. Looked up from germline, CDR1 is SGHTA and CDR2 is FQGTGA.

The chain has TRBV5-1 and TRBJ2-1; 7 nucleotides match TRBD1. The CDR3 runs 13 residues. The germline CDR1 and CDR2 sequences are SGHRS and YFSETQ. J gave up 3 bases and V 6 bases, and 3 bases lay outside the gene matches. This CDR3 reads CASTRDSYNEQFF. The CDR3 region has the DNA TGCGCCAGCACCCGGGACAGCTACAATGAGCAGTTCTTC.

The rearrangement joins TRBV28 to TRBJ1-2; D may be TRBD1 (5 bases). V lost 3 bases, J lost 12 bases, and 17 bases lay in between. Germline V gives CDR1 MDHEN, CDR2 SYDVKM. This CDR3 spans 13 amino acids. CDR3 nucleotides: TGTGCCAGCAGTTTTAAGGAGGGGTATGGGGACACCTTC. Amino acids: CASSFKEGYGDTF.

V and J are TRBV5-1 and TRBJ2-7, with 9 bases that match TRBD1. V was pared by 0 bases and J by 3 bases, with 1 base of the junction left unmatched. Germline CDR1 reads SGHRS; CDR2 reads YFSETQ. The CDR3 sequence is 14 residues long. The CDR3 sequence: CASSLGDRVYEQYF. CDR3 sequence (DNA): TGCGCCAGCAGCTTGGGGGACAGGGTCTACGAGCAGTACTTC. The full variable domain, with the rest looked up from reference TRBV5-1 and TRBJ2-7, is KAGVTQTPRYLIKTRGQQVTLSCSPISGHRSVSWYQQTPGQGLQFLFEYFSETQRNKGNFPGRFSGRQFSNSRSEMNVSTLELGDSALYLCASSLGDRVYEQYFGPGTRLTVT.

V gene TRBV9 combines with J gene TRBJ2-5; D is unclear. Trimming took off 0 bases at V and 1 base at J, with 10 bases between the two ends. This CDR3 has 15 amino acids. Germline CDR1 and CDR2: SGDLS and YYNGEE. The CDR3 bases are TGTGCCAGCAGCGTAGGAGGCATACTCCAAGAGACCCAGTACTTC. This codes for CASSVGGILQETQYF.

The rearrangement links TRBV2 to TRBJ2-7; tentative D call: TRBD1 (8 bases). The CDR3 is 13 residues long. Per germline, CDR1 SNHLY and CDR2 FYNNEI. Trimming took 9 bases from V and 4 from J, leaving 16 bases between them. The CDR3 loop is CASRTGRGYEQYF. The CDR3 DNA sequence: TGTGCCAGTAGGACAGGGAGGGGGTACGAGCAGTACTTC.

This clone has just a few counts. V and J are TRBV27 and TRBJ2-3; the match to TRBD2 covers 12 bases. The CDR3 is 16 amino acids. Germline assignment: CDR1 MNHEY and CDR2 SMNVEV (reference sequence). The junction had 9 bases not matched to a gene; V was cut back by 6 bases and J by 5 bases. The CDR3 coding sequence is TGTGCCAGCAGACGCGATCTAGCGGGGGGGCGAGATACGCAGTATTTT. Amino acid sequence: CASRRDLAGGRDTQYF.

The chain employs TRBV7-2 and TRBJ2-7; D is possibly TRBD2 (5 bases). V gave up 5 bases and J gave up 4 bases, with 15 bases separating them. Germline loops: CDR1 SGHTA, CDR2 FQGNSA. This CDR3 contains 14 residues. The CDR3 spells CASSRFRDGYEQYF. Written as DNA, the CDR3 is TGTGCCAGCAGCCGCTTTCGGGATGGGTACGAGCAGTACTTC.

This clone was picked up a small number of times. The DNA is omitted, as the CDR3 cannot be located on it reliably, and the CDR3 follows TCRdb's listing. The chain carries TRBV6-5 and TRBJ1-2; the DNA was not used to check the table's D call, TRBD1. The CDR3 is 16 residues long, ends included. Per the germline V gene, CDR1 is MNHEY and CDR2 is SVGAGI. CDR3 protein: CASSSSSGQSNYGYTF.

The V gene is TRBV6-5, the J gene TRBJ1-4; D not certain. The CDR3 is 14 amino acids. Germline CDR1 and CDR2: MNHEY and SVGAGI. V shed 6 bases and J shed 8 bases, with 16 bases lying between them. DNA of the CDR3: TGTGCCAGCAGGGAAGGGCAGAGGAGGGAAAAACTGTTTTTT. Translating it yields CASREGQRREKLFF.

This clone turned up a few times. The chain employs TRBV27 and TRBJ2-5; 9 nucleotides align to TRBD1. This CDR3 spans 16 amino acids. The germline CDR1 and CDR2 sequences are MNHEY and SMNVEV (reference sequence). V gave up 0 bases and J gave up 3 bases; unmatched junction bases: 5. CDR3: CASSLSGTGREETQYF. Here the CDR3 DNA reads TGTGCCAGCAGTTTATCGGGGACAGGGAGGGAAGAGACCCAGTACTTC.

This clone was seen once. V gene TRBV5-6 combines with J gene TRBJ1-6; TRBD1 is a possible D gene (5 bases). The V gene's germline CDR1 is SGHDT and CDR2 YYEEEE. The CDR3 runs to 14 residues. Trimming removed 4 bases at V and 9 bases at J, with 14 bases between. CDR3 in DNA: TGTGCCAGCAGCAAGCCGACAGACTCTTCACCCCTCCACTTT. Its protein product is CASSKPTDSSPLHF.

The chain employs TRBV19 and TRBJ2-7; D unresolved. The CDR3 is made up of 17 amino acids. Germline CDR1 is LNHDA and CDR2 is SQIVND (reference sequence). With 8 bases removed from V and 2 bases from J, the gap between germline ends came to 25 bases. CDR3 region: CASDPVSPYPGPYEQYF. CDR3 coding DNA: TGTGCCAGTGACCCCGTGTCCCCCTACCCTGGGCCCTACGAGCAGTACTTC.

Comment on this clone: A junction end diverges from the germline sequence, so it may reflect a read error. J is TRBJ2-6 and V is TRBV5-1, with 7 bases matching TRBD1. The length of the CDR3 is 17 residues. Germline CDR1 is SGHRS and CDR2 is YFSETQ. Here the CDR3 reads CASSPDRAFPGANGLTF. CDR3 DNA sequence: TGCGCCAGCAGCCCCGACAGGGCGTTCCCTGGGGCCAACGGCCTGACTTTC.